These 12 T cell receptor beta chains were all obtained from the same sample, sequenced in a study of cytomegalovirus exposure and HLA in healthy donors. Libraries were prepared by immunoSEQ multiplex PCR; TCRdb keeps only in-frame clonotypes and omits some of them. This table has about 140,000 clones, roughly 86% appearing once. The sample taken for sequencing was PBMCs. These TCRs come from a woman in her thirties in good health and CMV-seronegative.

The chain employs TRBV4-2 and TRBJ2-7; 9 bases agree with TRBD1. This CDR3 spans 15 amino acids. Trimming took 0 bases from V and 5 from J; bases not matched to a gene: 5. Per germline, CDR1 LGHNA and CDR2 YNFKEQ. CDR3 sequence: CASSQEGTGSNEQYF. Written as DNA, the CDR3 is TGTGCCAGCAGCCAAGAGGGGACAGGGAGTAACGAGCAGTACTTC.

The J gene is TRBJ2-7, the V gene TRBV7-2, with D possibly TRBD2 on 5 matching bases. The V end lost 5 bases, the J end lost 2 bases, and 13 bases lay between the germline ends. CDR1 and CDR2 from the germline V gene are SGHTA and FQGNSA. This CDR3 has 14 amino acids. This CDR3 reads CASSLSPGTYEQYF. DNA for the CDR3: TGTGCCAGCAGCCTCAGTCCCGGGACCTACGAGCAGTACTTC.

The chain recombines TRBV5-1 with TRBJ1-2; D is perhaps TRBD1 (6 bases). The CDR3 runs 15 residues. The germline V gene encodes CDR1 SGHRS and CDR2 YFSETQ. Trimming cost V 2 bases and J 2 bases, with 13 bases left between them. The CDR3 here is CASSLGGTQNYGYTF. The CDR3 DNA reads as TGCGCCAGCAGCTTAGGTGGGACACAAAACTATGGCTACACCTTC.

The rearrangement joins TRBV13 to TRBJ1-1; 7 bases agree with TRBD1. Trimming removed 3 bases from V and 0 bases from J; junction bases left unmatched: 4. This CDR3 is 15 amino acids long. CDR1 PRHDT and CDR2 FYEKMQ come from the germline V gene (reference sequence). The chain's CDR3 is CASSLRQGLNTEAFF. In nucleotides, the CDR3 is TGTGCCAGCAGCTTGAGACAGGGACTGAACACTGAAGCTTTCTTT.

This chain links TRBV4-2 with TRBJ2-1; a weak D match, TRBD2 (7 bases). This CDR3 region has 16 residues. The ends were cut back, 0 bases at V and 3 bases at J, with 12 bases in the middle. Per germline, CDR1 LGHNA and CDR2 YNFKEQ. The DNA of the CDR3 is TGTGCCAGCAGCCAAGAAGGCGGGGGCCTCTACAATGAGCAGTTCTTC. Protein: CASSQEGGGLYNEQFF.

The V gene is TRBV7-2, the J gene TRBJ1-2; TRBD1 matches 7 bases. CDR3 size: 16 residues. V dropped 7 bases and J dropped 1; count of bases not matched to a gene: 12. Per the germline V gene, CDR1 is SGHTA and CDR2 is FQGNSA. CDR3 DNA: TGTGCCAGCACCCGGGGTTCCGGGACAGTTAACTATGGCTACACCTTC. Encoded protein: CASTRGSGTVNYGYTF.

The V gene is TRBV5-4, the J gene TRBJ2-3, with D possibly TRBD1 on 5 matching bases. This CDR3 has 13 residues. The V end lost 6 bases, the J end lost 1 base, and 9 bases lay between the germline ends. Germline CDR1 and CDR2: SGHNT and YYREEE (reference sequence). The CDR3 bases are TGTGCCAGCAATATAGGGGGCACAGATACGCAGTATTTT. It yields the protein CASNIGGTDTQYF. Using reference TRBV5-4 and TRBJ2-3 for the parts outside the CDR3, the full variable domain is ETGVTQSPTHLIKTRGQQVTLRCSSQSGHNTVSWYQQALGQGPQFIFQYYREEENGRGNFPPRFSGLQFPNYSSELNVNALELDDSALYLCASNIGGTDTQYFGPGTRLTVL.

J is TRBJ1-1 and V is TRBV2, with a tentative D call TRBD1 (5 bases). The V and J ends lost 4 bases and 4 bases respectively, with 7 bases between them. The germline gives CDR1 SNHLY, CDR2 FYNNEI. The CDR3 extends over 12 amino acids. The CDR3 nucleotides are TGTGCCAGCAGTGGGGGGGGCACTGAAGCTTTCTTT. As protein: CASSGGGTEAFF.

This clone was observed a handful of times. The CDR3 reads CASSQTSGEQYF. CDR3 sequence (DNA): TGTGCCAGCAGCCAAACTAGCGGCGAGCAGTACTTC. The chain is built from TRBV11-3 and TRBJ2-7, with TRBD2 matching 8 bases. V shed 5 bases and J 6 bases; nucleotides not matched to a gene: 3. Germline V gene data show CDR1 as SGHNT and CDR2 as YENEEA. The CDR3 covers 12 residues.

This chain links TRBV2 with TRBJ1-4; a weak D match, TRBD1 (6 bases). Germline CDR1 reads SNHLY; CDR2 reads FYNNEI. This CDR3 is built from 16 residues. V lost 7 bases and J 4 bases, leaving 19 bases between the germline ends. CDR3 in amino acids: CASKGETGALNEKLFF. The CDR3 bases are TGTGCCAGCAAGGGGGAGACAGGCGCCCTTAATGAAAAACTGTTTTTT.

This clone occurred a few times. V gene TRBV9 combines with J gene TRBJ1-2; D gene ambiguous. The CDR3 is 15 amino acids. Germline CDR1 reads SGDLS; CDR2 reads YYNGEE. Trimming removed 0 bases from V and 6 bases from J, with 15 bases in between. In nucleotides, the CDR3 is TGTGCCAGCAGCGTAGTTCCGGGTGCGGTGGATGGCTACACCTTC. Translated, it gives CASSVVPGAVDGYTF.

The chain uses TRBV19 and TRBJ2-1; D possibly corresponds to TRBD2 (5 bases). V was clipped by 4 bases and J by 2 bases, with 15 bases between them. The germline gives CDR1 LNHDA, CDR2 SQIVND (reference sequence). The CDR3 spans 16 residues. DNA of the CDR3: TGTGCCAGTAGTACTTCTCACAGAGGGACCTACAATGAGCAGTTCTTC. Amino acids: CASSTSHRGTYNEQFF.